One T cell receptor (beta chain) is described in this entry. The table came from immunoSEQ multiplex PCR; TCRdb's copy has only in-frame clones and leaves some out. The table shows roughly 1,000,000 clones, with around 78% occurring only once. Germline values: CDR1 SGDLS, CDR2 YYNGEE. The trim removed 2 bases at V and 2 bases at J, leaving 2 bases unmatched. The CDR3 length is 16 residues. The study drew its donors from healthy HIV-negative adults without recent acute infections or vaccinations. This sample stems from a study of shared clonotypes between healthy human individuals. The material sequenced was memory CD4+ T cells from PBMCs. Subset denoted: CD45RA-negative fraction. The chain joins TRBV9 to TRBJ2-2, with 11 bases that match TRBD2. This clonotype was obtained from a man aged 18 to 35 in good health. Some clones in this sample may be carry-over from other donors' samples. The CDR3 protein is CASSVSGRVNTGELFF. In DNA, the CDR3 is TGTGCCAGCAGCGTTAGCGGGAGGGTAAACACCGGGGAGCTGTTTTTT. Combining the CDR3 with reference TRBV9 and TRBJ2-2 gives the whole variable domain DSGVTQTPKHLITATGQRVTLRCSPRSGDLSVYWYQQSLDQGLQFLIQYYNGEERAKGNILERFSAQQFPDLHSELNLSSLELGDSALYFCASSVSGRVNTGELFFGEGSRLTVL.